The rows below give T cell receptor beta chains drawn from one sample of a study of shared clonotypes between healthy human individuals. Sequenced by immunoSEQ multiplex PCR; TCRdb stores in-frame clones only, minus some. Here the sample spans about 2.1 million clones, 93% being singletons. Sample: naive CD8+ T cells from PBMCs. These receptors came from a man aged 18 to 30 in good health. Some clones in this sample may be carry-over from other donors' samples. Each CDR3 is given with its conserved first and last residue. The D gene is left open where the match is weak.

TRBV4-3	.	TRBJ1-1	TGCGCCAGCAGCCAAGTAATAGAACCCCGAAGGTCTGAAGCTTTCTTT	CASSQVIEPRRSEAFF
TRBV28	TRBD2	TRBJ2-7	TGTGCCAGCAGCCATCTAGCGGGAGTCTCCTACGAGCAGTACTTC	CASSHLAGVSYEQYF
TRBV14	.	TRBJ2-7	TGTGCCAGCAGCCCCAGCGGCTCCTACGAGCAGTACTTC	CASSPSGSYEQYF
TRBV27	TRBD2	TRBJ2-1	TGTGCCAGCAGTTTGATTGGGACTAGTAATCCCTATGAGCAGTTCTTC	CASSLIGTSNPYEQFF
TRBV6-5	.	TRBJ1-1	TGTGCCAGCAGTTACTGGGGCAGTGAAGCTTTCTTT	CASSYWGSEAFF
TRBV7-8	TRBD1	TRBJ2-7	TGTGCCAGCAGCCAGGACAGGGGGGCATACGAGCAGTACTTC	CASSQDRGAYEQYF
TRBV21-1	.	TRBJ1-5	TGTGCCAGCAGCAACCCCCGATTGATACAGGGAGGCAATCAGCCCCAGCATTTT	CASSNPRLIQGGNQPQHF
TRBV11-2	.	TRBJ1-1	TGTGCCAGCAGCTTGGGCATGAACACTGAAGCTTTCTTT	CASSLGMNTEAFF
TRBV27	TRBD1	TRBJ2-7	TGTGCCAGCCGGGACAGGGGTTACAACGAGCAGTACTTC	CASRDRGYNEQYF
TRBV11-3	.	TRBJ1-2	TGTGCCAGCAGCCGTTCGTATGGTCGGATCTATGGCTACACCTTC	CASSRSYGRIYGYTF
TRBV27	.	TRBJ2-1	TGTGCCAGCACCTCGACTAACTACAATGAGCAGTTCTTC	CASTSTNYNEQFF
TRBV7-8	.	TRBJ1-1	TGTGCCAGCAGCTCCCTTGACAGGGAAGCTTTCTTT	CASSSLDREAFF
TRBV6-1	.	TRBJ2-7	TGTGCCAGCAGTGAAGCGCCAGAACGGGGCTACGAGCAGTACTTC	CASSEAPERGYEQYF
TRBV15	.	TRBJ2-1	TGTGCCACCGTCGCGGCCGAGGGTCAAGGTGATGAGCAGTTCTTC	CATVAAEGQGDEQFF
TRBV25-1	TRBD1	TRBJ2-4	TGTGCCAGCAGTGAATGGACAGGGTCCCCAAACATTCAGTACTTC	CASSEWTGSPNIQYF
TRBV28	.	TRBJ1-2	TGTGCCAGCACCCTGACCGAGGAGGAGGGCTACACCTTC	CASTLTEEEGYTF
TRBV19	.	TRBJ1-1	TGTGCCAGTAGGGGGACTGCAGGCACTGAAGCTTTCTTT	CASRGTAGTEAFF